This TCR beta chain was found in a study of T-cell memory formation after mild COVID-19. Study in general: Largely, TCR clusters stayed within a single donor.

Notes on the study in general: Mainly CM and EM harbored the contracting CD4+ clones; mainly EMRA harbored the CD8+ ones. Nothing confirmed that second-wave clones peaking on day 37 were specific for SARS-CoV-2.

This CDR3 has 14 residues. Trimming took off 4 bases at V and 5 bases at J, with 15 bases between the two ends. Looked up from germline, CDR1 is SGHKS and CDR2 is YYEKEE (reference sequence). Concerning this clonotype itself: Its specificity is not known.

TCRdb called the 5' RACE reads again in MiXCR, with one record for every CDR3 protein. The sample has some 290,000 distinct CDR3 sequences, 15% to 20% seen once. The gene calls are TRBV5-5 and TRBJ1-1; D is uncertain. The origin of this receptor is a man aged 18-30 years who had mild COVID-19 (a few samples of this study predate the infection). Cell type and time point are not known. Sequences were obtained from PBMCs or a T cell subset sorted from them (not recorded which). The chain's CDR3 is CASSRPYQKTEAFF. In nucleotides, the CDR3 is TGTGCCAGCAGCCGACCGTACCAGAAGACTGAAGCTTTCTTT.